This T cell receptor beta chain was identified in a study of blood T cells in healthy people across ages (dated by TCRdb to between 2015 and 2017). Describing the broader study: Template switching captured roughly one uniquely barcoded TCR beta cDNA molecule per two T cells in model experiments. The study measured age-related changes in TCR beta repertoire diversity using deep sequencing normalized with unique cDNA molecular identifiers. The donors were split into four age groups: young (average 16 years), middle-aged (about 40), aged (approximately 60) and long-lived (approximately 80). Donors of different ages were randomly distributed across sequencing lanes to avoid experimental bias. Using the same blood draw, the study looked at two additional independent replicas of 1 million unique cDNA reads for two donors, one aged 18 to 30 and the other aged 80 or older.

Points the paper makes about the study in general: The CMV infection status of donors was not known, potentially confounding age-related changes in expanded clonotypes. Total diversity estimates from one million sequenced T cells were considered lower bounds and underestimates. The long-lived group showed more naive CD4+ T cells, fewer expanded clones and increased TCR diversity than the aged group, suggesting age selection. Observed TCR beta diversity per million T cells fell roughly linearly with age, and a significant reduction was already apparent by age about 38. Since profiling was done on bulk unsorted PBMCs, naive and antigen-experienced compartments could not be conclusively compared. There was a strong correlation between observed TCR beta diversity and the percentage of naive T cells measured by flow cytometry.

To prepare the library, 5' RACE was applied. Sequencing instrument: Illumina HiSeq 2500. A second PCR of roughly 7 to 11 cycles was performed with a sample-barcoded 5' primer and a J-beta primer mix. Each TCR beta cDNA molecule received a unique molecular identifier from a template-switch 5' adaptor carrying 12 random nucleotides. Each sample yielded at least 3 million CDR3-containing paired-end reads. First-strand cDNA was synthesized from all RNA with the Mint cDNA synthesis kit, primed by a TRBC-specific oligonucleotide. Following uracil-DNA glycosylase treatment, all cDNA underwent a first 18-cycle PCR with the universal primers M1SS and BC2_uni_R. In the source study's methods: Normalization of each sample was performed by random selection of 1 million high-quality reads, each carrying a distinct molecular identifier. Reads sharing molecular identifiers were discarded rather than binned into consensus sequences. MiTCR, run with a Q25 quality threshold and the strictest error-elimination algorithm, handled CDR3 identification, clonotype clustering and error correction. A nonparametric unseen species model with Euler transformation was used to estimate a lower bound on total TCR beta diversity. The public reads were reprocessed in TCRdb via fastp at Q25 and MiXCR, keeping in-frame beta chains. Each record represents a unique CDR3 protein, reported with the most common genes and DNA among its rows. TCRdb, not the authors, supplied the V and J calls. This sample holds 850,000 to 1,300,000 distinct CDR3 sequences; more than 35% were observed only once. The biggest ten clones account for over 15% of the sample.

The germline V gene encodes CDR1 DFQATT and CDR2 SNEGSKA (reference sequence). The CDR3 spans 19 residues, from the cysteine through the phenylalanine. The read is trimmed to its CDR3 DNA, 57 bases read in frame from base 1. After removal of 0 bases from V and 6 bases from J, the junction retains 22 bases not matched to a gene. A word on this clonotype: Its binding antigen is unknown. No much larger clone exists at a distance of one base, and base qualities are not known.

The approximately 40 donors, aged about 6 to 100 years, were systemically healthy Caucasian individuals from Russia. Each donor gave ten milliliters of peripheral blood, collected into EDTA-treated Vacutainer tubes. PBMCs were isolated by Ficoll-Paque density-gradient centrifugation, with at least 7 million obtained per sample. Total RNA was extracted from PBMCs with Trizol reagent, with at least 5.5 micrograms obtained per sample. The percentages of naive CD45RAhigh/CD27high T cells were determined by flow cytometry on a PBMC aliquot from every donor. The chain was built from TRBV20-1 and TRBJ2-7; TRBD2 agrees with 8 junctional bases. Sequencing used blood. The origin of this receptor is a woman aged 55-70 years in good health. The CDR3: CSARDRAAGGLGGFLEQYF. The sequenced DNA: TGCAGTGCTAGAGATCGGGCGGCGGGGGGACTGGGGGGATTCCTCGAGCAGTACTTC.